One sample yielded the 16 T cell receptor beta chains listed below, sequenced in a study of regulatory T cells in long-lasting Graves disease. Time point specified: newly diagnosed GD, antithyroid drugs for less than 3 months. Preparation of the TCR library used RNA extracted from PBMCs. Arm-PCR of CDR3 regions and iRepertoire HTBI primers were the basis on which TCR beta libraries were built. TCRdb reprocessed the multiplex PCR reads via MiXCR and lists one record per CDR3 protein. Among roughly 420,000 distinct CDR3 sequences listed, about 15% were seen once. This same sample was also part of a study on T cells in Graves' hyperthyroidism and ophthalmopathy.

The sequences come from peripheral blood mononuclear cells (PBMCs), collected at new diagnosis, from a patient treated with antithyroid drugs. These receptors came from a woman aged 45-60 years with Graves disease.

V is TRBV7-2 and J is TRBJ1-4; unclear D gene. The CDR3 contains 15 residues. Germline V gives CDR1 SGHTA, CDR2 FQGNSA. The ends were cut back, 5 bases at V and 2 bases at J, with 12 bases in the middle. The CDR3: CASSLPFVTNEKLFF. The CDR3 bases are TGTGCCAGCAGCCTCCCCTTCGTCACTAATGAAAAACTGTTTTTT.

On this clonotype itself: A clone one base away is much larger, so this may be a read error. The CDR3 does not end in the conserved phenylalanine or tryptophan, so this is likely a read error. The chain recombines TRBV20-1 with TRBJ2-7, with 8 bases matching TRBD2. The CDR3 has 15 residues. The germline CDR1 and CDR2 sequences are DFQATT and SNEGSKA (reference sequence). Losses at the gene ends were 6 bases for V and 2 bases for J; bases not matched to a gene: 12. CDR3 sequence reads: CSARKLAAITYEQYC. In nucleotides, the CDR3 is TGCAGTGCCCGGAAACTAGCGGCAATAACCTACGAGCAGTACTGC.

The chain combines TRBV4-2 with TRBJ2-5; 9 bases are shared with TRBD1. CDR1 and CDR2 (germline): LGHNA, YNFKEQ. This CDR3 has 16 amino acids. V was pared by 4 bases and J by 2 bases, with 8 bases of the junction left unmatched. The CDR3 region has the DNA TGTGCCAGCAGCCTGACCGGACAGGGGATACAAGAGACCCAGTACTTC. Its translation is CASSLTGQGIQETQYF.

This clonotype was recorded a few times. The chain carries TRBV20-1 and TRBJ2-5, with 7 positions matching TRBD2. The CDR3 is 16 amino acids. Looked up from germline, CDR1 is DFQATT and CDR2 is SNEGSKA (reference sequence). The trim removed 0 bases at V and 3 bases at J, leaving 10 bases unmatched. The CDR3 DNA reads TGCAGTGCTAGAGAAATAGCGGGTTGGGGCGAAGAGACCCAGTACTTC. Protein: CSAREIAGWGEETQYF.

CDR3 sequence (DNA): TGTGCCAGCAGCGTATCCTCCGACTCGCTCTACGAGCAGTACTTC. Translated: CASSVSSDSLYEQYF. The chain is built from TRBV9 and TRBJ2-7; D uncertain. V gave up 1 base and J gave up 3 bases, with 14 bases separating them. Germline V CDR1 and CDR2: SGDLS, YYNGEE. The CDR3 runs to 15 residues.

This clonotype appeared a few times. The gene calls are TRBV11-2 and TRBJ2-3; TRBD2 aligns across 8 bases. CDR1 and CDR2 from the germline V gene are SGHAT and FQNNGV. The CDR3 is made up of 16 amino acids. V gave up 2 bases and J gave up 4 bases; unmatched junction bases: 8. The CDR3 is CASSLWGGRRADTQYF. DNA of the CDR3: TGTGCCAGCAGCTTATGGGGCGGGAGGCGGGCAGATACGCAGTATTTT.

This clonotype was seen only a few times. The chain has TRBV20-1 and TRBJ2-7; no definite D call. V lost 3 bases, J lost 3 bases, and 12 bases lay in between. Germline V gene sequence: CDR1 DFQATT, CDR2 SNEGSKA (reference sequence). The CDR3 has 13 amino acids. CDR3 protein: CSASPTWGYEQYF. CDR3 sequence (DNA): TGCAGTGCTAGTCCCACGTGGGGCTACGAGCAGTACTTC.

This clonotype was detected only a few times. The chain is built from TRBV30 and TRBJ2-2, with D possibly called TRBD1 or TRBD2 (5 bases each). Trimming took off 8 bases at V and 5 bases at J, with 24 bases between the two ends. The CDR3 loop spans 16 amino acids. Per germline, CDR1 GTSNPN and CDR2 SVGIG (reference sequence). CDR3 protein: CAGRGWGRVNTGELFF. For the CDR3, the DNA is TGTGCCGGCCGAGGGTGGGGCAGGGTGAATACCGGGGAGCTGTTTTTT.

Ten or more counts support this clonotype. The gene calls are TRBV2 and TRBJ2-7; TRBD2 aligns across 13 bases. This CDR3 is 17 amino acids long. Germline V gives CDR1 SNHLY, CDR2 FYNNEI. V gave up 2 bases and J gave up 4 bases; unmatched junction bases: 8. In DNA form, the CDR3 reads TGTGCCAGCAGTGAACGGGGGACTAGCGGGAATTGGTACGAGCAGTACTTC. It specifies CASSERGTSGNWYEQYF.

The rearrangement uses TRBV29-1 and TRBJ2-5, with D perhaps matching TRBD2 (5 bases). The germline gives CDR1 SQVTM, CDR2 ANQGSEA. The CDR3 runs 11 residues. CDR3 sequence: CSVSGVETQYF. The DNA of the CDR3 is TGCAGTGTGAGCGGCGTTGAGACCCAGTACTTC.

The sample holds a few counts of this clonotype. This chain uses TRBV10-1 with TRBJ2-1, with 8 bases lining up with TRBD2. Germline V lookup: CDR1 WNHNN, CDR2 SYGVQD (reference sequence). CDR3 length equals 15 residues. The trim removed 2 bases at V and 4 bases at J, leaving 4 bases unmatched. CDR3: CASSEGAGDYNEQFF. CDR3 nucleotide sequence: TGCGCCAGCAGTGAGGGAGCGGGAGATTACAATGAGCAGTTCTTC.

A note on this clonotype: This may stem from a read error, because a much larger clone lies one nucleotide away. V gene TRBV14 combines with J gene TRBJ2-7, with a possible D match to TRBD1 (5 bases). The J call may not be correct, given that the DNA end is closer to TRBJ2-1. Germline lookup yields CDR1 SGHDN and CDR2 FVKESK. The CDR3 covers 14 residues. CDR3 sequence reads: CASSLSPSWGEQFF. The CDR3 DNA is TGTGCCAGCAGCCTCTCCCCATCTTGGGGCGAGCAGTTCTTC.

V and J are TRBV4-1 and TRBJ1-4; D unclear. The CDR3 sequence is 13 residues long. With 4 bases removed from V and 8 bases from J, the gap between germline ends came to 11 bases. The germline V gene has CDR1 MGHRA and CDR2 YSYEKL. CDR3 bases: TGCGCCAGCAGCCTCCTCCTCGGAGAAAAACTGTTTTTT. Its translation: CASSLLLGEKLFF.

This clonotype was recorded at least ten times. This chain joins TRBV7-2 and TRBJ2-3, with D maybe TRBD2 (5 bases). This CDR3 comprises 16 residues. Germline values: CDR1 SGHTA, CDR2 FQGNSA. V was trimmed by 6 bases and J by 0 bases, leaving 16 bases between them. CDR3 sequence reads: CASRPASAESTDTQYF. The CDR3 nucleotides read TGTGCCAGCAGGCCCGCCTCAGCGGAAAGCACAGATACGCAGTATTTT.

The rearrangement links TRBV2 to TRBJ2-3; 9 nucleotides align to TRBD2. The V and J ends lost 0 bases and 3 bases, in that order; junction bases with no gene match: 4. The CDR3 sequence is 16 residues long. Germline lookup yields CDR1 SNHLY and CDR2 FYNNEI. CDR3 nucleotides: TGTGCCAGCAGTGAAGCTAGCGGGAGAACGACAGATACGCAGTATTTT. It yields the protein CASSEASGRTTDTQYF.

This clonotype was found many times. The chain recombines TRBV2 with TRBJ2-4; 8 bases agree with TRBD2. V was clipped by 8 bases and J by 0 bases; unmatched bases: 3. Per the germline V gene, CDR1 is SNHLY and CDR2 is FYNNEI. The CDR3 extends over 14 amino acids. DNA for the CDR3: TGTGCCAGCCTACTAGCGGAAGCCAAAAACATTCAGTACTTC. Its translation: CASLLAEAKNIQYF.